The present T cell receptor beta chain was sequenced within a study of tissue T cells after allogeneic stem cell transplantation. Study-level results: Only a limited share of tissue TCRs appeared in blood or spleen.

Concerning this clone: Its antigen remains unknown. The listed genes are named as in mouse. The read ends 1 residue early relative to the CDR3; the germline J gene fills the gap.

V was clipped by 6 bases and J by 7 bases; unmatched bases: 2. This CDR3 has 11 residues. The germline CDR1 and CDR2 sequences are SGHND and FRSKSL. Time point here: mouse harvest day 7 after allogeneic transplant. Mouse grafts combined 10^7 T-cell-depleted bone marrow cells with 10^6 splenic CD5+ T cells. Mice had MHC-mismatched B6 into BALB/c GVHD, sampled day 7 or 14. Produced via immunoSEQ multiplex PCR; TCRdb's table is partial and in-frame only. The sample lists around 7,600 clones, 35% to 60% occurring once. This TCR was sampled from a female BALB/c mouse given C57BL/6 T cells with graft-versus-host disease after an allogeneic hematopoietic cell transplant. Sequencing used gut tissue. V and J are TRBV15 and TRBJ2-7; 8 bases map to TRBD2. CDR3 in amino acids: CASRNWGEQYF. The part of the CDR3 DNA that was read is TGTGCCAGCAGGAACTGGGGGGAACAGTAC.